The 18 T cell receptor beta chains reported below all come from one sample, sequenced in a study of T cell repertoires in cytomegalovirus infection. TCRdb analysed the reads with MiXCR anew, one entry per CDR3 protein. The repertoire consists of hundreds of thousands of distinct CDR3 sequences, with about 42% occurring once and the leading ten covering about 39%. Their specific antigens are unknown. The sequenced sample was cultured PBMCs, obtained from culture after CMV antigen stimulation. These receptor sequences come from a human donor in good health (CMV status not recorded). Some clones in this sample may be carry-over from other donors' samples.

The chain uses TRBV25-1 and TRBJ2-1; 13 bases are shared with TRBD2. Germline CDR1 reads MGHDK; CDR2 reads SYGVNS. This CDR3 comprises 17 residues. Losses at the gene ends were 4 bases for V and 8 bases for J; bases not matched to a gene: 11. The CDR3 DNA sequence: TGTGCCAGCAGTGGCGACGGGACTAGCGGGATTTTCTATGAGCAGTTCTTC. Translating gives CASSGDGTSGIFYEQFF.

The table lists this clonotype with a count of one. The CDR3 sequence: CASSTRQGGYEQYF. The CDR3 region has the DNA TGCGCCAGCAGCACAAGACAGGGTGGCTACGAGCAGTACTTC. V gene TRBV4-1 combines with J gene TRBJ2-7; 7 bases are shared with TRBD1. Losses at the gene ends were 5 bases for V and 3 bases for J; bases not matched to a gene: 7. Germline lookup yields CDR1 MGHRA and CDR2 YSYEKL. The CDR3 covers 14 residues.

The rearrangement uses TRBV6-2 or TRBV6-3 and TRBJ2-1, with D possibly TRBD2 on 6 matching bases. V lost 0 bases, J lost 5 bases, and 17 bases lay in between. The CDR3 consists of 17 residues. Germline V gene data show CDR1 as MNHEY and CDR2 as SVGEGT. DNA of the CDR3: TGTGCCAGCAGTTACTCAGGCGGGGTCGGCCTCCACAATGAGCAGTTCTTC. Amino acid sequence: CASSYSGGVGLHNEQFF.

A few counts support this clonotype. The chain recombines TRBV25-1 with TRBJ1-3; D perhaps matches TRBD1 (5 bases). V lost 1 base and J 9 bases, leaving 7 bases between the germline ends. The CDR3 consists of 12 residues. CDR1 is MGHDK and CDR2 is SYGVNS in the germline V gene. CDR3 sequence reads: CASSELRGTIYF. For the CDR3, the DNA is TGTGCCAGCAGTGAATTAAGGGGCACCATATATTTT.

This rearrangement joins TRBV10-3 to TRBJ1-1; 7 bases are shared with TRBD1. CDR1 is ENHRY, CDR2 SYGVKD, per germline. The CDR3 totals 14 residues. V lost 4 bases, J lost 4 bases, and 6 bases stayed unmatched. CDR3 residues: CAISGTGLGTEAFF. CDR3 sequence (DNA): TGTGCCATCAGTGGGACAGGCCTTGGCACTGAAGCTTTCTTT.

The rearrangement links TRBV7-9 to TRBJ2-7, with 9 bases that match TRBD1. The ends lost 5 bases at V and 2 bases at J; junction bases unmatched: 16. CDR3 length: 18 residues. Germline CDR1 is SEHNR and CDR2 is FQNEAQ (reference sequence). This CDR3 is CASSTGTGSFLRAYEQYF. CDR3 nucleotide sequence: TGTGCCAGCAGCACAGGGACAGGGAGTTTTCTCCGTGCCTACGAGCAGTACTTC.

This clonotype showed up many times. The CDR3 sequence: CASSYRTASGELFF. CDR3 coding DNA: TGTGCCAGCAGCTACCGTACTGCCTCCGGGGAGCTGTTTTTT. The chain is built from TRBV7-2 and TRBJ2-2, with unresolved D. Looked up from germline, CDR1 is SGHTA and CDR2 is FQGNSA. V was trimmed by 4 bases and J by 6 bases, leaving 12 bases between them. The CDR3 length is 14 residues.

The rearrangement links TRBV6-1 to TRBJ2-7, with D possibly called TRBD1 or TRBD2 (5 bases each). The CDR3 has 13 residues. With 2 bases removed from V and 3 bases from J, the gap between germline ends came to 8 bases. Germline CDR1 MNHNS, CDR2 SASEGT. In DNA, the CDR3 is TGTGCCAGCAGTGAATGGGACGGCTACGAGCAGTACTTC. It encodes CASSEWDGYEQYF.

This chain links TRBV7-6 with TRBJ2-7, with TRBD2 matching 12 bases. Looked up from germline, CDR1 is SGHVS and CDR2 is FNYEAQ. V lost 2 bases and J lost 4; bases outside the gene matches: 3. The CDR3 sequence is 15 residues long. CDR3 region: CASSLRLAGEYEQYF. The CDR3 DNA reads as TGTGCCAGCAGCTTACGACTAGCGGGAGAATACGAGCAGTACTTC.

The chain carries TRBV12-3 or TRBV12-4 and TRBJ2-2; tentatively, D is TRBD2 (6 bases). Between the trimmed V and J ends, which lost 7 bases and 0 bases, there was a span of 9 bases. The CDR3 runs to 14 residues. The CDR3 protein is CASKLASNTGELFF. The CDR3 nucleotides read TGTGCCAGCAAACTAGCTTCGAACACCGGGGAGCTGTTTTTT.

V usage is TRBV6-8 and J usage is TRBJ2-1, with 12 nucleotides matching TRBD1. The V and J ends lost 6 bases and 2 bases, in that order; junction bases with no gene match: 2. In germline, CDR1 is MNHGY, CDR2 SAAAGT. This CDR3 contains 15 residues. The CDR3: CASRWDRGPYNEQFF. CDR3 coding DNA: TGTGCCAGCAGATGGGACAGGGGGCCCTACAATGAGCAGTTCTTC.

In nucleotides, the CDR3 is TGTGCCAGCACCGCCGGCACTAGCGGGTTCTCCTACAATGAGCAGTTCTTC. This translates into CASTAGTSGFSYNEQFF. The chain has TRBV27 and TRBJ2-1, with 9 bases aligning to TRBD2. Germline V gives CDR1 MNHEY, CDR2 SMNVEV (reference sequence). The V gene end was trimmed by 7 bases and the J gene end by 0 bases; junction bases not matched to a gene: 10. This CDR3 has 17 residues.

V gene TRBV10-3 combines with J gene TRBJ2-3; 11 positions match TRBD2. CDR1 is ENHRY, CDR2 SYGVKD, per germline. This CDR3 is 17 amino acids long. The junction had 14 bases not matched to a gene; V was cut back by 8 bases and J by 4 bases. CDR3 loop: CAIRGVPSGGMPDTQYF. CDR3 nucleotides: TGTGCCATCCGGGGGGTCCCTAGCGGGGGGATGCCAGATACGCAGTATTTT.

In DNA, the CDR3 is TGTGCCAGCACCCACGTTACAGGGGATCACTACGAGCAGTACTTC. Its translation is CASTHVTGDHYEQYF. This chain links TRBV7-9 with TRBJ2-7; 7 bases align to TRBD1. V trimming: 7 bases; J trimming: 3 bases; junction bases outside the gene matches: 12. Germline CDR1 is SEHNR and CDR2 is FQNEAQ (reference sequence). This CDR3 comprises 15 residues.

The chain combines TRBV6-1 with TRBJ1-2; D remains unclear. The CDR3 totals 14 residues. Germline V gene data show CDR1 as MNHNS and CDR2 as SASEGT. Trimming pared 3 bases from V and 0 bases from J, leaving 8 bases between. CDR3 protein: CASSEIRANYGYTF. Written as DNA, the CDR3 is TGTGCCAGCAGTGAGATAAGGGCTAACTATGGCTACACCTTC.

J is TRBJ2-3 and V is TRBV5-1, with D hard to call. Trimming removed 4 bases at V and 4 bases at J, with 19 bases between. The germline gives CDR1 SGHRS, CDR2 YFSETQ. The CDR3 is made up of 16 amino acids. CDR3 nucleotides: TGCGCCAGCAGCCCTGCTAGTGGCGGTTCCCCAGATACGCAGTATTTT. Its translation: CASSPASGGSPDTQYF.

The chain has TRBV27 and TRBJ1-4, with D possibly being TRBD1 (6 bases). V lost 5 bases, J lost 4 bases, and 11 bases lay in between. Germline CDR1 reads MNHEY; CDR2 reads SMNVEV (reference sequence). This CDR3 is 14 amino acids long. CDR3 residues: CASSKTGFNEKLFF. DNA for the CDR3: TGTGCCAGCAGTAAGACAGGATTTAATGAAAAACTGTTTTTT.

The chain links TRBV19 to TRBJ1-5; D unclear. Germline loops: CDR1 LNHDA, CDR2 SQIVND (reference sequence). The CDR3 covers 14 residues. Deletions cut 1 base from V and 3 bases from J, with 7 bases between. The CDR3 region is CASSIGGLNQPQHF. DNA for the CDR3: TGTGCCAGTAGTATAGGAGGACTCAATCAGCCCCAGCATTTT. Using reference TRBV19 and TRBJ1-5 for the parts outside the CDR3, the full variable domain is DGGITQSPKYLFRKEGQNVTLSCEQNLNHDAMYWYRQDPGQGLRLIYYSQIVNDFQKGDIAEGYSVSREKKESFPLTVTSAQKNPTAFYLCASSIGGLNQPQHFGDGTRLSIL.